This T cell receptor (beta chain) is from a study of Graves' ophthalmopathy and Graves' hyperthyroidism. Whole-study results and caveats: Among expanded thyroid clonotypes above 0.001 frequency, most also occurred in blood. Sensitivity of roughly 88% and specificity of roughly 80% were achieved when a 13-signature model separated ophthalmopathy from stable hyperthyroidism.

CDR3 regions of TCR beta were amplified from RNA transcripts. Following a first-round RT-PCR that used HTBI primers, a second-round multiplex PCR was carried out. TCRdb used MiXCR to reprocess the multiplex PCR reads, holding one entry per CDR3 protein. The table has 500,000 to 600,000 distinct CDR3 sequences, 35% to 45% seen once. Per germline, CDR1 SNHLY and CDR2 FYNNEI. J lost 6 bases, V lost 4 bases, and 6 bases had no gene match. The CDR3 has 15 residues. This clonotype appeared many times. Its antigen remains unidentified. The V and J genes are TRBV2 and TRBJ2-2; 9 bases fit TRBD1. This clonotype was obtained from an adult man with Graves' hyperthyroidism. Sequences were obtained from peripheral blood or thyroid tissue (not recorded which). This chain's CDR3 is CASSGTGDSSGELFF. The CDR3 nucleotides read TGTGCCAGCAGTGGGACAGGGGATAGTTCCGGGGAGCTGTTTTTT.